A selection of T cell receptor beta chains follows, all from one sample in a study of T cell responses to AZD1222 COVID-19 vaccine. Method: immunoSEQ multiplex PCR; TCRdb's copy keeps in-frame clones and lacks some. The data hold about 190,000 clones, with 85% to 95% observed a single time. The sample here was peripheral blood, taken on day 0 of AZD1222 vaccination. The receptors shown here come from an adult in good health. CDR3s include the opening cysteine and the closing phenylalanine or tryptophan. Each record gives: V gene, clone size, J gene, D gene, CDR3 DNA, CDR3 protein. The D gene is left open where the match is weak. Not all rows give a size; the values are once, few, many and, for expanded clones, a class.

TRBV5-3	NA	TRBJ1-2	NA	TGTGCCAGAAGCTTGGTTGCTATGGATCGGTGGCGGGGAGCTTATGGCTACACCTTC	CARSLVAMDRWRGAYGYTF
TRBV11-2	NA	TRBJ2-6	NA	TGTGCCAGCAGCGTTCTGGGGGGATCCCTCTCTGGGGCCAACGTCCTGACTTTC	CASSVLGGSLSGANVLTF
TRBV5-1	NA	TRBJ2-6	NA	TGCGCCAGCAGCTTAGACATTACTGGGGCCAACGTCCTGACTTTC	CASSLDITGANVLTF
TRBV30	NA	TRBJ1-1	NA	TGTGCCTGGAGTGAGGGGGGAACTGAAGCTTTCTTT	CAWSEGGTEAFF
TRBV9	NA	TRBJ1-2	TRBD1	TGTGCCAGCAGCGTAGGCAACAGGGGTTCGGCCTATGGCTACACCTTC	CASSVGNRGSAYGYTF
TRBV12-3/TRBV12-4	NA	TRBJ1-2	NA	TGTGCCAGCAGTTTAGAGGGTATCGGCTACACCTTC	CASSLEGIGYTF
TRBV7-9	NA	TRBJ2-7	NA	TGTGCCAGCAGTGATCAAGTCGGGGACTACGAGCAGTACTTC	CASSDQVGDYEQYF
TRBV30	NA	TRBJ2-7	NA	TGTGCCTGGAGTGCTGCAGGGGCTCCCTACGAGCAGTACTTC	CAWSAAGAPYEQYF
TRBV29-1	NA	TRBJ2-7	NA	TGCAGCGTTGTCAGGAGCTCCTACGAGCAGTACTTC	CSVVRSSYEQYF
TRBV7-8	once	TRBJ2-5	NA	TGTGCCAGCAGCATAACCGGGACGGATTTAGTATCTGGGACCCAGTACTTC	CASSITGTDLVSGTQYF
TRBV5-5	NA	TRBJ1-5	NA	TGTGCCAGCAGCGTGGGACCCCTAGGGTCCCAGCATTTT	CASSVGPLGSQHF
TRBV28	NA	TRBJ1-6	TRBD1	TGTGCCAGCAGTAGGACAGGGGGGAATTCACCCCTCCACTTT	CASSRTGGNSPLHF
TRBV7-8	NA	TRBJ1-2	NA	TGTGCCAGCAGCTTAGAAGGCAGGGCACGGTTCTATGGCTACACCTTC	CASSLEGRARFYGYTF
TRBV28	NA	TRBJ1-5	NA	TGTGCCAGCAGTTTGGGGAACAATCAGCCCCAGCATTTT	CASSLGNNQPQHF
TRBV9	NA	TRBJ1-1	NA	TGTGCCAGCAGCCCGAGACAGGTTGGGACTGAAGCTTTCTTT	CASSPRQVGTEAFF
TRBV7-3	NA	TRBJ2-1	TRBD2	TGTGCCAGCAGCAAAGGGTTAGCGGGAGGGGGTAATGAGCAGTTCTTC	CASSKGLAGGGNEQFF
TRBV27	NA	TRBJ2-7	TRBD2	TGTGCCAGCAGTTTCCAGCGGGAGAGACCCTACGAGCAGTACTTC	CASSFQRERPYEQYF
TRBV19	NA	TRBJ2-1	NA	TGTGCCAGTAGTATATCAGGGGCCAATGAGCAGTTCTTC	CASSISGANEQFF
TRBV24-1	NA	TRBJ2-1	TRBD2	TGTGCCACCAGTGATGCAACTAGCGGGAGGGCCCATGAGCAGTTCTTC	CATSDATSGRAHEQFF
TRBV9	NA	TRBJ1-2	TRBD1	TGTGCCAGCAGCGCCGGGACAGGGGCGGTGGATGGCTACACCTTC	CASSAGTGAVDGYTF
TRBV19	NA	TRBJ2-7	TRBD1	TGTGCCAGTAGTTACCGGGACAGATACGAGCAGTACTTC	CASSYRDRYEQYF
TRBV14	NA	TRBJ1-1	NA	TGTGCCAGCGGTACGGCGAACACTGAAGCTTTCTTT	CASGTANTEAFF
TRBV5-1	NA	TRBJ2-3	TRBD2	TGCGCCAGCAGGCGGGGACTAGGTACAGATACGCAGTATTTT	CASRRGLGTDTQYF
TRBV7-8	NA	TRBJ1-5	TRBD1	TGTGCCACATCGACAGGGGTGAGTCAGCCCCAGCATTTT	CATSTGVSQPQHF
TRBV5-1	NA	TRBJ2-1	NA	TGCGCCAGCAAACGCGGGGATGGGCGCAATGAGCAGTTCTTC	CASKRGDGRNEQFF
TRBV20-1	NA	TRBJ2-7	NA	TGCAGTGGTTTACAGACCTACGAGCAGTACTTC	CSGLQTYEQYF
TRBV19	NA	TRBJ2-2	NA	TGTGCCAGTATGACTTTTGATACCGGGGAGCTGTTTTTT	CASMTFDTGELFF
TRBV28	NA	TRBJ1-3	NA	TGTGCCAGCAGTTTATTGGTAGGGACTGGAAACACCATATATTTT	CASSLLVGTGNTIYF
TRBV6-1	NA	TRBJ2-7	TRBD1	TGTGCCAGCAGTTCTTGGCAGGGGGACTACGAGCAGTACTTC	CASSSWQGDYEQYF
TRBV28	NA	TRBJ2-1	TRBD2	TGTGCCAGCAGGCCGGGACTAGTCGGATCCTACAATGAGCAGTTCTTC	CASRPGLVGSYNEQFF
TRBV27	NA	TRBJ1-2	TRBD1	TGTGCCAGCAGTACGGGACAGGGTCGGAGTAGGGGCTACACCTTC	CASSTGQGRSRGYTF